This TCR beta chain stems from a study of identical twins. Germline CDR1 reads DFQATT; CDR2 reads SNEGSKA (reference sequence). The CDR3 loop spans 12 amino acids. Trimming took 7 bases from V and 7 from J; bases not matched to a gene: 6. Each CDR3 protein gets one entry after TCRdb re-called the 5' RACE reads with MiXCR. This sample yields roughly 1,500,000 distinct CDR3 sequences, of which around 33% are seen a single time; around 0.25% belongs to the top ten. In this sample, this clonotype turned up a few times. J is TRBJ2-1 and V is TRBV20-1; 8 bases match TRBD2. This clonotype was sampled from a newborn girl in good health. The sample was cord blood. The CDR3 loop reads CSGSGSQNEQFF. In nucleotides, the CDR3 is TGCAGTGGAAGCGGGAGTCAAAATGAGCAGTTCTTC.